What follows are 18 T cell receptor beta chains derived from one specimen sequenced in a study of blood T cells in healthy people across ages. A J-beta primer mix and a sample-barcoded 5' primer were used in a second PCR of roughly 7 to 12 cycles. TCRdb analysed the 5' RACE reads with MiXCR anew, one entry per CDR3 protein. Among over 600,000 distinct CDR3 sequences listed, about 46% were seen once. Sample: blood. Every receptor here comes from a man older than 75 in good health.

In this sample, this clonotype turned up many times. This sequence joins TRBV20-1 and TRBJ1-6; 9 bases map to TRBD1. Germline loops: CDR1 DFQATT, CDR2 SNEGSKA (reference sequence). CDR3 length: 15 amino acids. Unmatched junction bases numbered 6, after V lost 5 bases and J lost 4 bases. The CDR3 DNA sequence: TGCAGTGCTGTAGCAGGACAGGGGTATAATTCACCCCTCCACTTT. Translating gives CSAVAGQGYNSPLHF.

The J gene is TRBJ2-5, the V gene TRBV24-1; D perhaps matches TRBD2 (6 bases). The germline gives CDR1 KGHDR, CDR2 SFDVKD. The CDR3 loop spans 14 amino acids. Trimming pared 5 bases from V and 2 bases from J, leaving 11 bases between. In DNA, the CDR3 is TGTGCCACCAGTGCTCCTAGCGAACAAGAGACCCAGTACTTC. Protein: CATSAPSEQETQYF.

This clonotype was observed a handful of times. The chain joins TRBV4-3 to TRBJ2-1; 7 bases fit TRBD2. Trimming at V came to 0 bases and at J to 5 bases, leaving 7 bases not matched to a gene. The CDR3 covers 16 residues. The germline CDR1 and CDR2 sequences are LGHNA and YSLEER. The CDR3 DNA is TGCGCCAGCAGCCAAGATGGGGGAGGGGTTGACAATGAGCAGTTCTTC. The encoded protein is CASSQDGGGVDNEQFF.

This clonotype was recorded a few times. V gene TRBV20-1 combines with J gene TRBJ2-3, with 9 bases lining up with TRBD2. The ends lost 0 bases at V and 4 bases at J; junction bases unmatched: 5. This CDR3 comprises 15 residues. Germline values: CDR1 DFQATT, CDR2 SNEGSKA (reference sequence). CDR3 in amino acids: CSARDLREGADTQYF. The DNA of the CDR3 is TGCAGTGCTAGAGATTTGCGGGAGGGCGCAGATACGCAGTATTTT.

The table lists this clonotype with a few counts. The genes are TRBV9 and TRBJ2-4, with 7 bases aligning to TRBD1. The DNA end is more similar to TRBJ2-7, so the J call may be wrong. This CDR3 has 16 amino acids. CDR1 SGDLS and CDR2 YYNGEE come from the germline V gene. CDR3 nucleotides: TGTGCCAGCAGCGCTAAAGGGACAGCCTTTTATGGCGAGCAGTACTTC. Protein product: CASSAKGTAFYGEQYF.

The rearrangement joins TRBV20-1 to TRBJ2-3, with TRBD1 matching 7 bases. J was trimmed by 2 bases and V by 2 bases; bases with no gene match: 13. Germline V CDR1 and CDR2: DFQATT, SNEGSKA (reference sequence). The CDR3 is made up of 17 amino acids. The CDR3 region is CSARSPGTGVSTDTQYF. The DNA for the CDR3 is TGCAGTGCTAGATCACCAGGTACAGGGGTTTCCACAGATACGCAGTATTTT.

Only a few counts were recorded for this clonotype. The V call is TRBV20-1, the J call TRBJ2-1; 13 bases are a match to TRBD2. The trim removed 8 bases at V and 9 bases at J, leaving 10 bases unmatched. This CDR3 is built from 14 residues. CDR1 and CDR2 (germline): DFQATT, SNEGSKA (reference sequence). The CDR3 sequence: CSTRTSGSNSEQFF. CDR3 DNA: TGCAGTACCAGGACTAGCGGGAGTAACAGTGAGCAGTTCTTC.

CDR3 DNA sequence: TGTGCCAGCAAGACTAGCGGGAGGGATCTATACGAGCAGTACTTC. The encoded protein is CASKTSGRDLYEQYF. The V call is TRBV6-5, the J call TRBJ2-7; TRBD2 matches 14 bases. V gave up 7 bases and J gave up 4 bases; unmatched junction bases: 6. The CDR3 contains 15 residues. Germline CDR1 MNHEY, CDR2 SVGAGI.

The V call is TRBV27, the J call TRBJ2-2, with a weak D call TRBD1 (6 bases). V was trimmed by 2 bases and J by 3 bases, leaving 7 bases between them. Germline CDR1 MNHEY, CDR2 SMNVEV (reference sequence). The CDR3 runs to 14 residues. The CDR3 sequence: CASSLQGHTGELFF. The CDR3, as DNA: TGTGCCAGCAGTTTACAGGGGCACACCGGGGAGCTGTTTTTT.

This clonotype was observed a few times. The chain couples TRBV20-1 to TRBJ2-1, with 9 bases identical to TRBD2. The V gene's germline CDR1 is DFQATT and CDR2 SNEGSKA (reference sequence). After removal of 6 bases from V and 4 bases from J, the junction contained 4 bases not matched to a gene. This CDR3 comprises 13 residues. The CDR3 nucleotides are TGCAGTGCAACGACTAGCGGATACAATGAGCAGTTCTTC. It codes for CSATTSGYNEQFF.

For this clonotype: With a much larger clone just one base away, this may be a read error. The chain couples TRBV6-2 or TRBV6-3 to TRBJ2-5; 11 bases agree with TRBD2. This CDR3 contains 16 residues. V lost 4 bases, J lost 11 bases, and 15 bases stayed unmatched. Germline CDR1 and CDR2: MNHEY and SVGEGT. Written as DNA, the CDR3 is TGTGCCAGCAGTTCCTTGCTAGCGGGAGGAGGGAATGAGCAGTACTTC. Its protein product is CASSSLLAGGGNEQYF.

The J gene is TRBJ2-4, the V gene TRBV6-2 or TRBV6-3, with 9 bases aligning to TRBD2. J gave up 13 bases and V 4 bases, and 23 bases lay outside the gene matches. The CDR3 consists of 18 residues. Germline V CDR1 and CDR2: MNHEY, SVGEGT. Here the CDR3 DNA reads TGTGCCAGCAGTTCCTACCTAGGTAGCGGGAGTAGTTACAATGAGCAGTACTTC. Translating gives CASSSYLGSGSSYNEQYF.

The V gene is TRBV5-1, the J gene TRBJ2-1; no definite D call. V shed 4 bases and J shed 3 bases, with 11 bases lying between them. Germline-derived CDR1 and CDR2 are SGHRS and YFSETQ. There are 14 residues in the CDR3. The CDR3 is CASSPGQYYNEQFF. The DNA of the CDR3 is TGCGCCAGCAGCCCTGGCCAGTACTACAATGAGCAGTTCTTC.

CDR3 sequence (DNA): TGTGCCAGCAGTCGGGGCAGGGCGGACCAGCCCCAGCATTTT. Translation gives CASSRGRADQPQHF. This chain connects TRBV3-1 to TRBJ1-5; possible D gene TRBD1, 5 bases. This CDR3 comprises 14 residues. Germline-derived CDR1 and CDR2 are LGHDT and YNNKEL (reference sequence). The V and J ends lost 6 bases and 7 bases respectively, with 16 bases between them.

This clonotype was counted many times. The genes are TRBV7-3 and TRBJ2-7; D gene uncertain. V was clipped by 1 base and J by 3 bases, with 7 bases between them. This CDR3 is 13 amino acids long. CDR1 and CDR2 from the germline V gene are SGHTA and FQGTGA. Here the CDR3 reads CASSLSPGYEQYF. CDR3 DNA: TGTGCCAGCAGCTTAAGCCCCGGCTACGAGCAGTACTTC.

The CDR3 loop reads CASSFRKTRSTDTQYF. CDR3 sequence (DNA): TGTGCCAGCAGCTTCCGCAAAACAAGGAGCACAGATACGCAGTATTTT. The chain joins TRBV7-2 to TRBJ2-3; D uncertain. The V end lost 3 bases, the J end lost 0 bases, and 13 bases lay between the germline ends. Per germline, CDR1 SGHTA and CDR2 FQGNSA. This CDR3 is built from 16 residues.

The chain carries TRBV12-3 or TRBV12-4 and TRBJ2-2; D unresolved. V was pared by 5 bases and J by 3 bases, with 19 bases between. The CDR3 sequence is 17 residues long. CDR3 DNA: TGTGCCAGCAGTCCCCGAACTATTAGTTGGGACACCGGGGAGCTGTTTTTT. Translating gives CASSPRTISWDTGELFF.

This clonotype is a singleton in its sample. The CDR3 protein is CASSLTGTEDHEQYF. DNA of the CDR3: TGCGCCAGCAGCTTAACCGGGACCGAGGACCACGAGCAGTACTTC. The genes are TRBV5-1 and TRBJ2-5, with D perhaps assigned TRBD1 or TRBD2 (5 bases each). The closer fit of TRBJ2-7 to the DNA end suggests the J call may be wrong. The length of the CDR3 is 15 residues. The V gene's germline CDR1 is SGHRS and CDR2 YFSETQ.